One sample yielded the 14 T cell receptor beta chains listed below, sequenced in a study of tumor-infiltrating lymphocytes in primary liver carcinoma. Germline DNA was also extracted, and blood RNA was taken from unsorted whole blood. cDNA specific to TCR beta was made from about 0.45 ug of total RNA, with a constant-region primer employed for priming. Three nested multiplex PCR rounds, a slightly modified ARM-PCR method, built the TCR beta libraries. The opening two PCR rounds, about 11 cycles each, paired TRBV1-TRBV30 forward primers with a C-beta reverse primer. MiXCR, applied by TCRdb to the multiplex PCR reads, yields one record per CDR3 protein. The table lists about 200,000 distinct CDR3 sequences, less than 70% of them singletons. Input material: peripheral blood. Receptors were obtained from a woman aged 55 to 70 with primary liver carcinoma and hepatitis B virus infection.

About this clonotype: A much larger clone sits a single nucleotide away, making a read error possible. The rearrangement links TRBV5-5 to TRBJ1-1; no clear D gene. The CDR3 has 16 amino acids. V lost 1 base to trimming and J lost 7 bases, with 20 bases between them. The germline V gene encodes CDR1 SGHKS and CDR2 YYEKEE (reference sequence). The CDR3 DNA is TGTGCCAGCAGCTTGATTGCTACCTCCCCGGGTGGTGAAGCTTTCTTT. Translating it yields CASSLIATSPGGEAFF.

This clonotype was detected only once. With a much larger clone just one base away, this may be a read error. The chain is built from TRBV4-1 and TRBJ2-5, with 7 nucleotides matching TRBD2. Germline V lookup: CDR1 MGHRA, CDR2 YSYEKL. This CDR3 comprises 15 residues. CDR3 bases: TGCGCCAGCAACCAAGAGGGGAGGGAATGGGAGACCCAGTACTTC. As protein: CASNQEGREWETQYF.

To note about this clonotype: Possible read error: a much larger clone is one base away. This sequence joins TRBV12-3 or TRBV12-4 and TRBJ1-1; possible D gene TRBD1, 5 bases. This CDR3 contains 14 residues. The CDR3 is CASISGQKNTEASF. The CDR3 nucleotides are TGTGCCAGCATATCGGGGCAGAAGAACACTGAAGCTTCCTTT.

This clonotype was detected ten times or more. V usage is TRBV4-2 and J usage is TRBJ2-7, with a tentative D call TRBD2 (5 bases). CDR3 length equals 16 residues. With 0 bases removed from V and 6 bases from J, the gap between germline ends came to 18 bases. The V gene's germline CDR1 is LGHNA and CDR2 YNFKEQ. Here the CDR3 DNA reads TGTGCCAGCAGCCAAGATAGATACGGGAAAATGGTCGAGCAGTACTTC. Amino acid sequence: CASSQDRYGKMVEQYF.

This clonotype was seen at least ten times. This rearrangement joins TRBV6-1 to TRBJ1-2; D is ambiguous. Germline V gene sequence: CDR1 MNHNS, CDR2 SASEGT. V lost 0 bases and J lost 2, with 7 bases in between. This CDR3 is built from 14 residues. The CDR3 is CASSEATWNYGYTF. Here the CDR3 DNA reads TGTGCCAGCAGTGAAGCTACCTGGAACTATGGCTACACCTTC.

Of note for this clonotype: A read error may be the cause here, since a much bigger clone is one base away. The rearrangement joins TRBV6-1 to TRBJ2-7; 7 bases match TRBD1. CDR3 size: 14 residues. In germline, CDR1 is MNHNS, CDR2 SASEGT. The CDR3 loop is CTSSQTGFRYEQYF. The CDR3 coding sequence is TGTACCAGCAGTCAGACAGGGTTCCGCTACGAGCAGTACTTC.

As regards this clonotype: One end of the junction fails to match germline, which may point to a read error. This chain links TRBV6-5 with TRBJ2-3; 10 bases fit TRBD2. The CDR3 length is 15 residues. Germline CDR1 MNHEY, CDR2 SVGAGI. CDR3 nucleotides: TGTGCCGGCAGCTTTAGCGGGGGGTACACAGATACGCAGTATTTT. The encoded protein is CAGSFSGGYTDTQYF.

In this sample, this clonotype turned up a few times. The CDR3 does not close with the conserved phenylalanine or tryptophan, likely indicating a read error. This sequence joins TRBV11-2 and TRBJ2-3; D might be TRBD2 (7 bases). There are 17 residues in the CDR3. CDR1 and CDR2 (germline): SGHAT, FQNNGV. Written as DNA, the CDR3 is TGTGTCAGCAGCTTAGGGGGACTAACATACACGTCAGATACGCAGTATTCT. Amino acid sequence: CVSSLGGLTYTSDTQYS.

The chain has TRBV12-5 and TRBJ2-7; the D is unclear. Germline-derived CDR1 and CDR2 are LGHNT and FRNRAP. The V end lost 0 bases, the J end lost 0 bases, and 15 bases lay between the germline ends. There are 17 residues in the CDR3. CDR3 in amino acids: CASGLVLIGRHSYEQYF. CDR3 DNA sequence: TGTGCTAGTGGTTTGGTACTGATCGGACGACACTCCTACGAGCAGTACTTC.

This clonotype showed up just once. One base away lies a much larger clone, so this may be a sequencing read error. This sequence joins TRBV6-1 and TRBJ2-1; tentatively, D is TRBD2 (5 bases). Germline V gene lookup returns CDR1 MNHNS and CDR2 SASEGT. The CDR3 covers 13 residues. The CDR3: CTTPRELYNEQFF. CDR3 DNA: TGTACCACTCCCCGGGAACTATACAATGAGCAGTTCTTC.

The sample holds one count of this clonotype. An end of the junction differs from the germline gene, which may be a read error. The chain combines TRBV12-3 or TRBV12-4 with TRBJ2-5; D may be TRBD1 or TRBD2 (6 bases each). This CDR3 contains 15 residues. The chain's CDR3 is CASSANRERGETHYF. CDR3 nucleotides: TGTGCCAGCAGTGCAAACCGGGAAAGGGGGGAGACCCATTACTTC.

For this clonotype: This sequence may be a read error, since a much larger clone differs from it by one base. J is TRBJ2-2 and V is TRBV5-1, with D maybe TRBD2 (5 bases). Germline V gene lookup returns CDR1 SGHRS and CDR2 YFSETQ. The CDR3 is made up of 15 amino acids. DNA of the CDR3: TGCGCCAGCGGCTTGGCCAGATCGGGGACCGGGGAGCTGTTTTTT. Protein: CASGLARSGTGELFF.

This clonotype appeared many times. The chain couples TRBV6-6 to TRBJ2-1; TRBD2 matches at 8 bases. V lost 4 bases, J lost 0 bases, and 8 bases stayed unmatched. In germline, CDR1 is MNHNY, CDR2 SVGAGI (reference sequence). The CDR3 is made up of 17 amino acids. CDR3 in DNA: TGTGCCAGCAGTTCATCGGGAAGCGGGAGCTCCTACAATGAGCAGTTCTTC. This sequence encodes CASSSSGSGSSYNEQFF.

For this clonotype: This is likely a read error, given that the CDR3 carries no conserved phenylalanine or tryptophan at its end. The rearrangement uses TRBV29-1 and TRBJ2-7; no clear D. The ends were cut back, 4 bases at V and 6 bases at J, with 13 bases in the middle. The germline V gene has CDR1 SQVTM and CDR2 ANQGSEA. CDR3 length: 12 residues. CDR3 region: CSVGEKGREQYI. The CDR3 DNA reads as TGCAGCGTTGGAGAAAAGGGTCGCGAGCAGTACATC.